This T cell receptor (beta chain) derives from a study of T cells expressing NK-cell markers. Looking at the study overall: It was from sorted CD3+CD56+NKG2C+, CD3+CD56+NKG2C- and CD3+CD56-NKG2C+ T cells that TCR beta repertoires came. Out of eight donors sequenced, seven tested HCMV-seropositive and the remaining one seronegative. Study-wide findings and caveats: For several donors, the dominant NKG2C+ clonotypes made up about 1.0-8% of their CD8+ T cells.

With respect to this clonotype: Its antigen is still unknown.

CDR1 DFQATT and CDR2 SNEGSKA come from the germline V gene (reference sequence). The CDR3 loop spans 14 amino acids. Production of TCR beta cDNA relied on 5'RACE template switching with UMIs. TCRdb processed the 5' RACE reads again and assigns one entry to each CDR3 protein, with no DNA. The repertoire table contains hundreds of thousands of distinct CDR3 sequences. This clonotype was sampled from a woman between 18 and 70 years old in good health. The V and J genes are TRBV20-1 and TRBJ2-7; TCRdb designates TRBD2, a call that cannot be tested without DNA. Sequencing was done on a sample of blood T cells: a sorted CD56 or NKG2C T cell subset, CD4+ or CD8+ T cells, or bulk PBMC T cells (not recorded which). This CDR3 reads CSARAPGLTYEQYF.